The 29 T cell receptor beta chains reported below all come from one sample, sequenced in a study of blood T cell repertoires in COVID-19. TCRdb keeps only in-frame clones here, not all; method: immunoSEQ multiplex PCR. The table shows 350,000 to 450,000 clones, with around 83% occurring only once. Material: PBMCs or T cells enriched from blood (not recorded which). These receptors originate from a woman aged 50 to 60 who had recovered from COVID-19.

The rearrangement links TRBV6-5 to TRBJ1-1; possible D gene TRBD1, 6 bases. Between the trimmed V and J ends, which lost 6 bases and 7 bases, there was a span of 12 bases. This CDR3 comprises 12 residues. Germline V lookup: CDR1 MNHEY, CDR2 SVGAGI. The CDR3 nucleotides are TGTGCCAGCAGGGGGGCAGAGGTTGAAGCTTTCTTT. This codes for CASRGAEVEAFF.

This chain joins TRBV6-5 and TRBJ2-7; 8 bases match TRBD1. The CDR3 is made up of 15 amino acids. CDR1 and CDR2 (germline): MNHEY, SVGAGI. With 6 bases clipped from V and 4 bases from J, the junction kept 11 bases outside the gene matches. In DNA form, the CDR3 reads TGTGCCAGCAGAAGTACCGGGACAGGCTTTTACGAGCAGTACTTC. Amino acid sequence: CASRSTGTGFYEQYF.

This clone was counted between two and nine times. The genes are TRBV7-2 and TRBJ2-3; D unresolved. V was pared by 1 base and J by 0 bases, with 11 bases between. In germline, CDR1 is SGHTA, CDR2 FQGNSA. The CDR3 is 16 amino acids. This CDR3 reads CASSLDGAASTDTQYF. In nucleotides, the CDR3 is TGTGCCAGCAGCTTAGATGGAGCAGCTAGCACAGATACGCAGTATTTT.

This rearrangement joins TRBV19 to TRBJ1-2, with TRBD1 identical over 9 bases. The ends lost 5 bases at V and 4 bases at J; junction bases unmatched: 11. The germline V gene encodes CDR1 LNHDA and CDR2 SQIVND (reference sequence). CDR3 size: 16 residues. The CDR3 loop is CASSGDRVPLSYGYTF. CDR3 DNA sequence: TGTGCCAGTAGTGGGGACAGGGTTCCGCTAAGCTATGGCTACACCTTC. The full variable domain, its missing parts supplied by reference TRBV19 and TRBJ1-2, is DGGITQSPKYLFRKEGQNVTLSCEQNLNHDAMYWYRQDPGQGLRLIYYSQIVNDFQKGDIAEGYSVSREKKESFPLTVTSAQKNPTAFYLCASSGDRVPLSYGYTFGSGTRLTVV.

The V and J genes are TRBV7-9 and TRBJ1-1, with TRBD1 matching over 10 bases. J lost 3 bases, V lost 2 bases, and 6 bases had no gene match. The V gene's germline CDR1 is SEHNR and CDR2 FQNEAQ (reference sequence). This CDR3 region has 16 residues. CDR3 sequence reads: CASSLPGQGRDTEAFF. CDR3 nucleotide sequence: TGTGCCAGCAGCTTACCGGGACAGGGGAGGGACACTGAAGCTTTCTTT.

The V gene is TRBV9, the J gene TRBJ2-2, with 7 nucleotides matching TRBD1. Trimming at V came to 4 bases and at J to 6 bases, leaving 3 bases not matched to a gene. There are 13 residues in the CDR3. Germline V CDR1 and CDR2: SGDLS, YYNGEE. The CDR3 coding sequence is TGTGCCAGCAGCTCCGGGACAGCCGGGGAGCTGTTTTTT. Translation: CASSSGTAGELFF.

V and J are TRBV5-6 and TRBJ2-1; perhaps TRBD2 as D (6 bases). The CDR3 sequence is 16 residues long. V was clipped by 1 base and J by 3 bases, with 14 bases between them. CDR1 SGHDT and CDR2 YYEEEE come from the germline V gene. Here the CDR3 DNA reads TGTGCCAGCAGCTTGACCAGGGACGGGGGCTACAATGAGCAGTTCTTC. Protein: CASSLTRDGGYNEQFF.

The chain links TRBV28 to TRBJ1-1; a weak D match, TRBD1 (6 bases). CDR3 length: 14 residues. In germline, CDR1 is MDHEN, CDR2 SYDVKM. Trimming took 4 bases from V and 0 from J, leaving 9 bases between them. CDR3 region: CASSSTGLNTEAFF. The CDR3 coding sequence is TGTGCCAGCAGTTCCACAGGGTTGAACACTGAAGCTTTCTTT.

This clone showed up just a few times. The chain joins TRBV6-5 to TRBJ1-1, with a tentative D call TRBD1 (5 bases). Germline V CDR1 and CDR2: MNHEY, SVGAGI. The CDR3 is made up of 12 amino acids. V lost 11 bases, J lost 1 base, and 11 bases lay in between. The CDR3 loop is CASIRGNTEAFF. For the CDR3, the DNA is TGTGCCTCGATAAGGGGGAACACTGAAGCTTTCTTT.

This chain links TRBV6-5 with TRBJ1-5; the D gene is possibly TRBD1 (5 bases). V was cut by 6 bases and J by 7 bases, with 13 bases left in between. The germline gives CDR1 MNHEY, CDR2 SVGAGI. The CDR3 has 13 amino acids. In nucleotides, the CDR3 is TGTGCCAGCAGGGGGGGGTTAAGACAGCCCCAGCATTTT. Its protein is CASRGGLRQPQHF.

The chain links TRBV19 to TRBJ1-3; tentative D call: TRBD1 (6 bases). The V end lost 10 bases, the J end lost 0 bases, and 16 bases lay between the germline ends. The length of the CDR3 is 15 residues. Germline V gives CDR1 LNHDA, CDR2 SQIVND (reference sequence). The DNA for the CDR3 is TGTGCCACTCGGACCTGGACAGCCTCTGGAAACACCATATATTTT. Encoded protein: CATRTWTASGNTIYF.

This clone appeared a few times. This chain links TRBV7-2 with TRBJ1-5, with a tentative D call TRBD1 (6 bases). Trimming took off 1 base at V and 5 bases at J, with 12 bases between the two ends. Germline V gives CDR1 SGHTA, CDR2 FQGNSA. The CDR3 is made up of 15 amino acids. The CDR3 region is CASSLGTAGDQPQHF. CDR3 sequence (DNA): TGTGCCAGCAGCTTAGGGACGGCAGGGGATCAGCCCCAGCATTTT.

The chain joins TRBV5-1 to TRBJ2-7; the match to TRBD2 covers 8 bases. The V gene's germline CDR1 is SGHRS and CDR2 YFSETQ. V lost 4 bases, J lost 6 bases, and 15 bases stayed unmatched. The CDR3 runs to 16 residues. The CDR3 protein is CASSPTSVAGGPEQYF. The CDR3 DNA reads as TGCGCCAGCAGCCCAACCTCAGTCGCGGGAGGTCCCGAGCAGTACTTC.

The chain is built from TRBV19 and TRBJ2-2; 9 bases match TRBD2. Germline V gives CDR1 LNHDA, CDR2 SQIVND (reference sequence). V lost 4 bases to trimming and J lost 4 bases; unmatched junction nucleotides: 7. CDR3 length: 16 amino acids. The CDR3 bases are TGTGCCAGTAGTACGCTAGCGGGGACCCGCACCGGGGAGCTGTTTTTT. Translation: CASSTLAGTRTGELFF.

The J gene is TRBJ1-1, the V gene TRBV9; unclear D gene. Germline CDR1 is SGDLS and CDR2 is YYNGEE. The V end was cut by 4 bases, the J end by 4 bases, with 14 bases between. The CDR3 consists of 14 residues. The CDR3 DNA sequence: TGTGCCAGCAGCCCCGACCCGGCGGGCACTGAAGCTTTCTTT. Translation gives CASSPDPAGTEAFF.

This chain links TRBV29-1 with TRBJ1-2, with 8 bases aligning to TRBD1. CDR1 is SQVTM and CDR2 is ANQGSEA in the germline V gene. The junction had 10 bases not matched to a gene; V was cut back by 2 bases and J by 5 bases. The length of the CDR3 is 15 residues. In DNA, the CDR3 is TGCAGCGTTGAAAGGGGCAGGGGGCTGGGATATGGCTACACCTTC. It encodes CSVERGRGLGYGYTF.

The chain couples TRBV27 to TRBJ1-2; D not resolved. Germline CDR1 MNHEY, CDR2 SMNVEV (reference sequence). The CDR3 spans 13 residues. V was pared by 6 bases and J by 2 bases, with 10 bases between. The CDR3 nucleotides are TGTGCCAGCAGAGCTTACCAAAACTATGGCTACACCTTC. As protein: CASRAYQNYGYTF.

The chain is built from TRBV19 and TRBJ2-7; maybe TRBD1 (5 bases). Looked up from germline, CDR1 is LNHDA and CDR2 is SQIVND (reference sequence). The CDR3 has 15 residues. Trimming took 0 bases from V and 1 from J, leaving 10 bases between them. CDR3 bases: TGTGCCAGTAGTATAGATTTGGCAGGGTCCTACGAGCAGTACTTC. Its translation: CASSIDLAGSYEQYF.

The DNA for the CDR3 is TGCGCCACCATCCTGGAGGGGGCCTACTATGGCTACACCTTC. Its translation: CATILEGAYYGYTF. V usage is TRBV23-1 and J usage is TRBJ1-2, with 7 bases matching TRBD1. TRBV23-1 is designated an ORF whose function remains uncertain. The CDR3 totals 14 residues. J gave up 3 bases and V 10 bases, and 11 bases lay outside the gene matches.

This chain joins TRBV30 and TRBJ1-1, with TRBD1 as a possible D gene (5 bases). Trimming pared 3 bases from V and 2 bases from J, leaving 13 bases between. This CDR3 spans 14 amino acids. Germline CDR1 GTSNPN, CDR2 SVGIG (reference sequence). The CDR3 DNA reads as TGTGCCTGGAGCTTCGACAGCCACAACACTGAAGCTTTCTTT. Translation: CAWSFDSHNTEAFF.

The rearrangement uses TRBV6-5 and TRBJ2-1; 9 bases match TRBD2. V trimming: 10 bases; J trimming: 7 bases; junction bases outside the gene matches: 14. The germline CDR1 and CDR2 sequences are MNHEY and SVGAGI. The CDR3 contains 15 residues. CDR3 protein: CATQRSSGIVNEQFF. In DNA, the CDR3 is TGTGCCACCCAGCGTTCTAGCGGGATAGTAAATGAGCAGTTCTTC.

The rearrangement uses TRBV9 and TRBJ1-3, with a weak D call TRBD1 (5 bases). This CDR3 comprises 18 residues. The V end lost 2 bases, the J end lost 0 bases, and 18 bases lay between the germline ends. Germline V lookup: CDR1 SGDLS, CDR2 YYNGEE. The CDR3, as DNA: TGTGCCAGCAGCGTGGGGCTCGACTTACCCAACTCTGGAAACACCATATATTTT. Its translation: CASSVGLDLPNSGNTIYF. The entire variable domain, with the rest obtained from reference TRBV9 and TRBJ1-3, is as follows: DSGVTQTPKHLITATGQRVTLRCSPRSGDLSVYWYQQSLDQGLQFLIQYYNGEERAKGNILERFSAQQFPDLHSELNLSSLELGDSALYFCASSVGLDLPNSGNTIYFGEGSWLTVV.

V is TRBV7-3 and J is TRBJ1-1; TRBD1 aligns across 10 bases. This CDR3 is built from 14 residues. Trimming at V came to 1 base and at J to 7 bases, leaving 3 bases not matched to a gene. Germline V gene data show CDR1 as SGHTA and CDR2 as FQGTGA. The CDR3 sequence is CASSLIGDRGEAFF. In nucleotides, the CDR3 is TGTGCCAGCAGCTTAATCGGGGACAGGGGTGAAGCTTTCTTT.

The chain joins TRBV28 to TRBJ2-7; TRBD1 might be the D (5 bases). Germline CDR1 reads MDHEN; CDR2 reads SYDVKM. This CDR3 has 14 residues. The germline V and J ends were trimmed by 2 bases and 3 bases, with 11 bases remaining between them. CDR3: CASSLHRTIYEQYF. The CDR3 DNA reads as TGTGCCAGCAGTTTACACAGGACGATCTACGAGCAGTACTTC.

This chain connects TRBV6-5 to TRBJ2-5; D perhaps matches TRBD2 (6 bases). Between the trimmed V and J ends, which lost 2 bases and 5 bases, there was a span of 15 bases. Germline-derived CDR1 and CDR2 are MNHEY and SVGAGI. The CDR3 length is 15 residues. This CDR3 is CASSYSRGLVETQYF. The DNA of the CDR3 is TGTGCCAGCAGTTACAGCCGGGGGTTGGTCGAGACCCAGTACTTC.

The chain is built from TRBV4-2 and TRBJ1-2; D gene ambiguous. The ends were cut back, 4 bases at V and 4 bases at J, with 7 bases in the middle. Germline V gene lookup returns CDR1 LGHNA and CDR2 YNFKEQ. The CDR3 consists of 12 residues. CDR3 amino acids: CASSLDTYGYTF. The CDR3 DNA reads as TGTGCCAGCAGCCTCGACACCTATGGCTACACCTTC.

The chain uses TRBV3-1 (or the pseudogene TRBV3-2) and TRBJ2-4; TRBD1 might be the D (5 bases). In germline, CDR1 is LGHDT, CDR2 YNNKEL (reference sequence). This CDR3 region has 14 residues. The V end lost 2 bases, the J end lost 6 bases, and 11 bases lay between the germline ends. In DNA form, the CDR3 reads TGTGCCAGCAGCCAAAGGGGCCCGGGAAACATTCAGTACTTC. It is translated as CASSQRGPGNIQYF.

This sequence joins TRBV5-1 and TRBJ2-5; 12 nucleotides match TRBD2. There are 16 residues in the CDR3. The trim removed 4 bases at V and 1 base at J, leaving 5 bases unmatched. Germline V gene data show CDR1 as SGHRS and CDR2 as YFSETQ. The CDR3 DNA is TGCGCCAGCAGCGGGGGACTAGCGGGCCTCCAAGAGACCCAGTACTTC. As protein: CASSGGLAGLQETQYF.

The CDR3: CASSSGVFVPPLHF. The CDR3 bases are TGTGCCAGCAGCTCAGGGGTTTTCGTGCCACCCCTCCACTTT. The chain couples TRBV7-2 to TRBJ1-6; D is perhaps TRBD1 (6 bases). CDR1 is SGHTA, CDR2 FQGNSA, per germline. V was shortened by 4 bases and J by 11 bases, with 15 bases between the two germline ends. The CDR3 consists of 14 residues. Looking up the rest from reference TRBV7-2 and TRBJ1-6 gives the full variable domain: GAGVSQSPSNKVTEKGKDVELRCDPISGHTALYWYRQSLGQGLEFLIYFQGNSAPDKSGLPSDRFSAERTGGSVSTLTIQRTQQEDSAVYLCASSSGVFVPPLHFGNGTRLTVT.